A selection of T cell receptor beta chains follows, all from one sample in a study of somatic mutations in cytotoxic T cells in rheumatoid arthritis. The assay was immunoSEQ multiplex PCR, and TCRdb's table has in-frame clones only and misses some. The sample lists about 16,000 clones, about four fifths occurring once. Source material: CD8+ T cells sorted from blood. These TCRs come from an adult with rheumatoid arthritis. Both conserved end residues are part of each CDR3. D genes are given only for firm matches. Size is stated for part of the rows, as once, few or many counts, or as a class when the clone is expanded.

v_call,j_call,d_call,clone_size,cdr3_nt,cdr3_aa
TRBV15,TRBJ2-3,TRBD2,.,TGTGCCACCAGGGGCCATAGCGGGAGCTCAGATACGCAGTATTTT,CATRGHSGSSDTQYF
TRBV5-1,TRBJ2-3,.,.,TGCGCCAGCAGCTTGGCGTTAATCGTGGGTTCCGCGGAGGATACGCAGTATTTT,CASSLALIVGSAEDTQYF
TRBV19,TRBJ1-1,.,.,TGTGCCAGTAGTATAGGGTCAGGCGGGAACACTGAAGCTTTCTTT,CASSIGSGGNTEAFF
TRBV7-2,TRBJ2-1,.,.,TGTGCCAGCAGCTTATTCAGGGGTAACAATGAGCAGTTCTTC,CASSLFRGNNEQFF
TRBV7-3,TRBJ2-1,.,medium-sized,TGTGCCAGCAGCTCCGGCCCGGGAGCGGGCGATGAGCAGTTCTTC,CASSSGPGAGDEQFF
TRBV6-6,TRBJ2-5,.,.,TGTGCCAGCACCTTCGGCGGCCAAGAGACCCAGTACTTC,CASTFGGQETQYF
TRBV28,TRBJ2-5,TRBD1,few,TGTGCCAGCAATCCACCCGGACAGGGGGAGACCCAGTACTTC,CASNPPGQGETQYF
TRBV4-1,TRBJ2-1,.,.,TGCGCCAGCAGCCAAGATTCGGCCTCCTCGGGATACAATGAGCAGTTCTTC,CASSQDSASSGYNEQFF
TRBV11-2,TRBJ1-2,TRBD1,.,TGTGCCAGCAGCCCCGGGACAGGGGGCGGCTATGGCTACACCTTC,CASSPGTGGGYGYTF
TRBV4-2,TRBJ2-7,TRBD2,few,TGTGCCAGCAGCCTGGGACTAGCGGTATACGAGCAGTACTTC,CASSLGLAVYEQYF
TRBV9,TRBJ2-2,TRBD1,.,TGTGCCAGCAGCGCCCCCAGGGGACAGGACACCGGGGAGCTGTTTTTT,CASSAPRGQDTGELFF
TRBV27,TRBJ2-3,.,.,TGTGCCAGCAGTTCCACAGATACGCAGTATTTT,CASSSTDTQYF
TRBV5-5,TRBJ2-1,TRBD2,.,TGTGCCAGCAGCATCGGACTAGCGGCCAATGAGCAGTTCTTC,CASSIGLAANEQFF
TRBV5-1,TRBJ2-7,.,once,TGCGCCAGCAGCTTGGTGCAGGGTATTAGGTACGAGCAGTACTTC,CASSLVQGIRYEQYF
TRBV7-8,TRBJ2-4,TRBD1,.,TGTGCCAGCAGCCCTGGGACAGGGGAAGACATTCAGTACTTC,CASSPGTGEDIQYF
TRBV29-1,TRBJ2-5,.,.,TGCAGCGTTGAACCGGGCAGGCGTTCCATTAAAGAGACCCAGTACTTC,CSVEPGRRSIKETQYF
TRBV10-2,TRBJ2-7,TRBD2,.,TGCGCCAGCAGTGAGTCCCCTAGCGGGCTATCCTACGAGCAGTACTTC,CASSESPSGLSYEQYF
TRBV7-9,TRBJ1-1,.,.,TGTGCCAGCAGCTCAAGGGGAGCTGAAGCTTTCTTT,CASSSRGAEAFF
TRBV28,TRBJ2-5,.,.,TGTGCCAGCAGTAATCGGGGGAGCTCTGAGACCCAGTACTTC,CASSNRGSSETQYF
TRBV7-9,TRBJ1-1,TRBD1,.,TGTGCCAGCAGCTTATCAAGGACAGGGAACACTGAAGCTTTCTTT,CASSLSRTGNTEAFF
TRBV5-4,TRBJ2-4,.,.,TGTGCCAGCAGCGAACGACGGGACTTAGCCAAAAACATTCAGTACTTC,CASSERRDLAKNIQYF
TRBV4-1,TRBJ2-2,TRBD2,.,TGCGCCAGCAGCCAAGATGGGACTAGCGGGAGGGCCAACGGGGAGCTGTTTTTT,CASSQDGTSGRANGELFF
TRBV7-3,TRBJ2-1,.,.,TGTGCCAGCAGCCCAGGCCCTAGCGTGGGGGAGGATGAGCAGTTCTTC,CASSPGPSVGEDEQFF
TRBV4-1,TRBJ2-7,.,.,TGCGCCAGCAGCCGAAGAACAGGGTTCGAAGAGCAGTACTTC,CASSRRTGFEEQYF
TRBV7-9,TRBJ1-2,TRBD1,.,TGTGCCAGCAGCTTAGCGGGGACAGGGATAAATGGCTACACCTTC,CASSLAGTGINGYTF
TRBV4-1,TRBJ1-1,.,few,TGCGCCAGCAGCCAAGGGGGACAGAACACTGAAGCTTTCTTT,CASSQGGQNTEAFF
TRBV19,TRBJ2-7,TRBD1,.,TGTGCCAGTAGTATAGGCGACAGGGCCTACGAGCAGTACTTC,CASSIGDRAYEQYF
TRBV5-1,TRBJ2-1,.,.,TGCGCCAGCAGCTTAGTGGGAGGTGGTTACAATGAGCAGTTCTTC,CASSLVGGGYNEQFF
TRBV2,TRBJ1-4,.,.,TGTGCCAGCAGTGAATGGTTGGAGCTTAATGAAAAACTGTTTTTT,CASSEWLELNEKLFF
TRBV11-2,TRBJ2-3,.,.,TGTGCCAGCAGCTTAGTAAGTGGCGGTCCAGATACGCAGTATTTT,CASSLVSGGPDTQYF
TRBV11-1,TRBJ2-1,TRBD2,.,TGTGCCAGCAGCATCCTACTAGCGGGAGTCTATGAGCAGTTCTTC,CASSILLAGVYEQFF
TRBV11-3,TRBJ2-7,TRBD1,.,TGTGCCAGCAGCTTAGGAGGACAGGGGTACGAGCAGTACTTC,CASSLGGQGYEQYF
TRBV7-9,TRBJ2-7,.,.,TGTGCCAGCAGCCCCTCATACGAGCAGTACTTC,CASSPSYEQYF
TRBV4-1,TRBJ2-7,TRBD2,.,TGCGCCAGCACCCTCCCGGGCGAGGGCCCACCGAAGAGACTAAGCGGGAACTACGAGCAGTACTTC,CASTLPGEGPPKRLSGNYEQYF
TRBV5-6,TRBJ2-6,.,.,TGTGCCAGCAGCTTTGCAGGAGGATCTGGGGCCAACGTCCTGACTTTC,CASSFAGGSGANVLTF
TRBV13,TRBJ1-2,TRBD1,.,TGTGCCAGCAGCGCCCGGACAGGGGGCTATGGCTACACCTTC,CASSARTGGYGYTF
TRBV27,TRBJ1-5,.,.,TGTGCCAGCAGTGTAGGCCGAGGAGGGCCCCAGCATTTT,CASSVGRGGPQHF
TRBV19,TRBJ2-2,.,few,TGTGCCAGTAGTAGGGCTGGGGAGCTGTTTTTT,CASSRAGELFF
TRBV28,TRBJ2-3,TRBD2,.,TGTGCCAGCAGTTTCGGGAGGGCTCCAGGCACAGATACGCAGTATTTT,CASSFGRAPGTDTQYF
TRBV27,TRBJ1-1,TRBD1,.,TGTGCCAGCAGTTTATCAACGACAGGGCCCTCTGAAGCTTTCTTT,CASSLSTTGPSEAFF
TRBV5-5,TRBJ1-2,.,.,TGTGCCAGCAGCTCTCGCCTCTTGAGGGGCTACACCTTC,CASSSRLLRGYTF
TRBV14,TRBJ2-3,TRBD2,.,TGTGCCAGCAGCCAAGATTTCGGAGGACTAGGGGTTCCTTTAACGCAGTATTTT,CASSQDFGGLGVPLTQYF
TRBV4-1,TRBJ1-2,TRBD1,few,TGCGCCAGCAGCCAGACCCGGGACAGAGCTTACTATGGCTACACCTTC,CASSQTRDRAYYGYTF
TRBV19,TRBJ1-5,.,.,TGTGCCACCGGTACGGGGGATAGCAATCAGCCCCAGCATTTT,CATGTGDSNQPQHF